The 4 T cell receptor beta chains reported below all come from one sample, sequenced in a study of cytomegalovirus exposure and HLA in healthy donors. The PCR ran on 60 Vbeta and 13 Jbeta primers. Method: immunoSEQ multiplex PCR; TCRdb's copy keeps in-frame clones and lacks some. This sample has about 110,000 clones, with roughly an eighth found just once. The source material was PBMCs. These receptors all come from a man between 40 and 49 years old in good health and CMV-seropositive.

This clone was found a few times. The chain combines TRBV4-1 with TRBJ1-5; D may be TRBD1 (6 bases). Deletions cut 4 bases from V and 5 bases from J, with 18 bases between. The CDR3 has 16 amino acids. CDR1 and CDR2 from the germline V gene are MGHRA and YSYEKL. CDR3 DNA: TGCGCCAGCAGCCCGAAACAGGGAGGGTTCGATCAGCCCCAGCATTTT. Its protein is CASSPKQGGFDQPQHF.

The rearrangement links TRBV9 to TRBJ1-2, with no clear D. The CDR3 is 14 residues long. Trimming cost V 0 bases and J 2 bases, with 8 bases left between them. Germline CDR1 is SGDLS and CDR2 is YYNGEE. The CDR3 sequence: CASSVDYENYGYTF. The CDR3 DNA sequence: TGTGCCAGCAGCGTAGACTACGAGAACTATGGCTACACCTTC.

V and J are TRBV6-5 and TRBJ2-7; tentatively, D is TRBD2 (6 bases). The germline CDR1 and CDR2 sequences are MNHEY and SVGAGI. CDR3 length: 16 amino acids. Trimming cost V 0 bases and J 4 bases, with 16 bases left between them. The CDR3 sequence: CASSYSGGYSRYEQYF. As DNA, the CDR3 is TGTGCCAGCAGTTACTCGGGGGGTTACTCTAGGTACGAGCAGTACTTC.

The rearrangement uses TRBV2 and TRBJ2-3; D remains unclear. Trimming removed 3 bases at V and 4 bases at J, with 17 bases between. CDR3 size: 16 residues. Looked up from germline, CDR1 is SNHLY and CDR2 is FYNNEI. In nucleotides, the CDR3 is TGTGCCAGCAGTGACGGTGCAAGGCGGTTAGCAGATACGCAGTATTTT. Encoded protein: CASSDGARRLADTQYF. Supplemented by reference TRBV2 and TRBJ2-3, the full variable domain reads EPEVTQTPSHQVTQMGQEVILRCVPISNHLYFYWYRQILGQKVEFLVSFYNNEISEKSEIFDDQFSVERPDGSNFTLKIRSTKLEDSAMYFCASSDGARRLADTQYFGPGTRLTVL.